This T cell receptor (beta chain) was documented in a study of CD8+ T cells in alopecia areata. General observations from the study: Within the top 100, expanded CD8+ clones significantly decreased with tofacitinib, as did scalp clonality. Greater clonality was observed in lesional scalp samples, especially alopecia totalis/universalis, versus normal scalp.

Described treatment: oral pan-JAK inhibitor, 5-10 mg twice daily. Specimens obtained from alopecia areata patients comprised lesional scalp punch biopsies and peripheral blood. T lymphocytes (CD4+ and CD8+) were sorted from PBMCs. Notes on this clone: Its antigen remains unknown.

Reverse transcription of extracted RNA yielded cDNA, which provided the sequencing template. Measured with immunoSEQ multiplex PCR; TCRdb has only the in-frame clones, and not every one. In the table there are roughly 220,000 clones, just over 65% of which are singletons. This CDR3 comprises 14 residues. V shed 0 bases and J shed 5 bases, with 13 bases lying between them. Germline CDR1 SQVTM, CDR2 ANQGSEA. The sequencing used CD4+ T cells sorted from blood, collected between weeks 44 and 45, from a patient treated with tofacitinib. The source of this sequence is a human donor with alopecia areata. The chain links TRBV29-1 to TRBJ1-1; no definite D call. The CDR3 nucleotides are TGCAGCGTTGAAGATAGGGCAACGTGGACTGAAGCTTTCTTT. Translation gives CSVEDRATWTEAFF.